This entry features one T cell receptor (beta chain) sequence. The source of the sample is a study of cytotoxic CD8 clonotypes in ibrutinib-treated CLL. TCRdb's copy holds only in-frame clones and misses some; the assay was immunoSEQ multiplex PCR. The sample holds some 300,000 clones, roughly 80% seen once. J was trimmed by 4 bases and V by 1 base; bases with no gene match: 4. The CDR3 runs 17 residues. CDR1 SEHNR and CDR2 FQNEAQ come from the germline V gene (reference sequence). The sample in question was PBMCs, obtained before ibrutinib treatment. The receptor comes from a human donor with chronic lymphocytic leukemia. The chain couples TRBV7-9 to TRBJ2-2, with TRBD2 identical over 12 bases. The CDR3 DNA is TGTGCCAGCAGCTTAGGACTAGCGGGGGCCCCCACCGGGGAGCTGTTTTTT. Its translation: CASSLGLAGAPTGELFF.